A selection of T cell receptor beta chains follows, all from one sample in a study of blood T cell repertoires in COVID-19. Assay: immunoSEQ multiplex PCR; the TCRdb copy retains only in-frame clones and omits some. The table includes approximately 90,000 clones, around 90% detected once. Sequences were obtained from peripheral blood. The receptors stem from a woman at least 80 years old with acute or convalescent COVID-19. Each CDR3 is given with its conserved first and last residue. D genes are given only for firm matches. Part of the rows lack a size; the others show once, few, many or a class for expanded clones.

J,V,size,D,CDR3,DNA
TRBJ1-2,TRBV5-4,NA,NA,CASSLAAEGPGGYTF,TGTGCCAGCAGCTTGGCCGCGGAGGGGCCGGGTGGCTACACCTTC
TRBJ1-1,TRBV5-4,once,NA,CASSLATGMNTEAFF,TGTGCCAGCAGCTTGGCCACGGGTATGAACACTGAAGCTTTCTTT
TRBJ1-1,TRBV4-1,NA,NA,CASSQAGGAGGNTEAFF,TGCGCCAGCAGCCAAGCCGGGGGGGCCGGGGGGAACACTGAAGCTTTCTTT
TRBJ1-2,TRBV3-1/TRBV3-2,once,NA,CASSRGEGYGYTF,TGTGCCAGCAGCCGAGGAGAGGGCTATGGCTACACCTTC
TRBJ2-7,TRBV6-5,NA,NA,CASRAPLVYEQYF,TGTGCCAGCAGGGCCCCCCTCGTCTACGAGCAGTACTTC
TRBJ2-2,TRBV9,once,TRBD1,CASSVDSGQGPRAGELFF,TGTGCCAGCAGCGTAGATTCGGGACAGGGCCCCCGGGCCGGGGAGCTGTTTTTT
TRBJ2-7,TRBV2,NA,TRBD1,CASSRDSSYEQYF,TGTGCCAGCAGCCGGGACAGCTCCTACGAGCAGTACTTC
TRBJ2-2,TRBV5-4,NA,NA,CASSLSRGQRIGELFF,TGTGCCAGCAGCTTGTCGCGAGGACAAAGGATCGGGGAGCTGTTTTTT
TRBJ2-3,TRBV7-2,NA,TRBD2,CASSLATLAGAEADTQYF,TGTGCCAGCAGCTTAGCGACACTAGCGGGGGCGGAGGCAGATACGCAGTATTTT
TRBJ2-5,TRBV5-1,NA,TRBD1,CASSRDSQETQYF,TGCGCCAGCAGTCGGGACAGCCAAGAGACCCAGTACTTC
TRBJ2-3,TRBV19,NA,TRBD1,CASTRILGQSTDTQYF,TGTGCCAGTACCCGAATTTTGGGACAGAGCACAGATACGCAGTATTTT
TRBJ2-7,TRBV7-2,NA,NA,CASSPSTLSYEQYF,TGTGCCAGCAGCCCGTCTACCCTCTCCTACGAGCAGTACTTC
TRBJ2-2,TRBV2,NA,TRBD1,CASSGTGSNTGELFF,TGTGCCAGCAGTGGGACAGGCTCGAACACCGGGGAGCTGTTTTTT
TRBJ1-3,TRBV14,NA,NA,CASSPAGRAYF,TGTGCCAGCAGCCCCGCGGGGAGGGCGTATTTT
TRBJ2-5,TRBV6-2/TRBV6-3,NA,TRBD1,CASSYGPSDRGRGQETQYF,TGTGCCAGCAGTTATGGTCCCTCTGACAGGGGGCGAGGTCAAGAGACCCAGTACTTC
TRBJ2-5,TRBV19,NA,NA,CASSPSASETQYF,TGTGCCAGTAGTCCATCAGCGTCAGAGACCCAGTACTTC
TRBJ1-4,TRBV5-4,NA,NA,CASSSGGAGTNEKLFF,TGTGCCAGCAGCTCCGGGGGGGCAGGAACTAATGAAAAACTGTTTTTT
TRBJ2-7,TRBV30,NA,TRBD2,CAWTLGLAGVYEQYF,TGTGCCTGGACCCTAGGACTAGCGGGAGTCTACGAGCAGTACTTC
TRBJ1-1,TRBV19,NA,TRBD1,CASSSQRRQGNTEAFF,TGTGCCAGTAGTTCTCAAAGGAGACAGGGCAACACTGAAGCTTTCTTT
TRBJ2-2,TRBV5-8,NA,TRBD1,CASSTGTGQHGELFF,TGTGCCAGCAGCACCGGGACAGGGCAACACGGGGAGCTGTTTTTT
TRBJ1-3,TRBV5-1,NA,NA,CASSLAGQAGNTIYF,TGCGCCAGCAGCTTGGCTGGGCAGGCTGGAAACACCATATATTTT
TRBJ1-6,TRBV5-6,NA,TRBD1,CASSSRDRGQNSPLHF,TGTGCCAGCAGCTCCCGGGACAGGGGCCAGAATTCACCCCTCCACTTT
TRBJ2-7,TRBV29-1,NA,TRBD1,CSVEWDRGGSYEQYF,TGCAGCGTTGAATGGGACAGGGGGGGCTCCTACGAGCAGTACTTC
TRBJ2-5,TRBV18,NA,TRBD1,CASSPLFGQGRQETQYF,TGTGCCAGCTCACCGTTATTCGGACAGGGAAGACAAGAGACCCAGTACTTC
TRBJ2-3,TRBV24-1,NA,TRBD1,CATSDLPGTGGTDTQYF,TGTGCCACCAGTGATTTGCCAGGGACAGGGGGCACAGATACGCAGTATTTT
TRBJ1-5,TRBV5-6,NA,TRBD1,CASSLVARDRVSNQPQHF,TGTGCCAGCAGCTTGGTGGCCCGGGACAGGGTTAGCAATCAGCCCCAGCATTTT
TRBJ1-5,TRBV7-6,NA,TRBD1,CASGPAGTDKGNQPQHF,TGTGCCAGCGGCCCGGCGGGGACAGACAAAGGCAATCAGCCCCAGCATTTT
TRBJ1-3,TRBV7-9,NA,NA,CASRSGLPGNTIYF,TGTGCCAGCAGATCAGGACTGCCCGGAAACACCATATATTTT
TRBJ1-2,TRBV12-3/TRBV12-4,NA,TRBD1,CASSWDRGQSYTF,TGTGCCAGCAGTTGGGACAGGGGGCAGAGCTACACCTTC
TRBJ1-2,TRBV5-6,NA,TRBD1,CASSWPPGTANYGYTF,TGTGCCAGCAGCTGGCCCCCCGGGACAGCTAACTATGGCTACACCTTC
TRBJ1-5,TRBV30,NA,TRBD1,CAWSVSGQGNQPQHF,TGTGCCTGGAGTGTAAGCGGACAGGGGAATCAGCCCCAGCATTTT
TRBJ2-7,TRBV20-1,NA,NA,CSAFTRYEQYF,TGCAGTGCTTTCACTAGGTACGAGCAGTACTTC
TRBJ2-1,TRBV30,NA,TRBD2,CAWSLEGGRALRNEQFF,TGTGCCTGGAGTTTAGAGGGCGGGAGGGCTCTTAGGAATGAGCAGTTCTTC
TRBJ2-2,TRBV4-3,NA,NA,CASSQDPVPNTGELFF,TGCGCCAGCAGCCAAGATCCCGTCCCGAACACCGGGGAGCTGTTTTTT
TRBJ2-2,TRBV7-2,NA,NA,CASSLTFWDKNTGELFF,TGTGCCAGCAGCCTAACCTTTTGGGACAAGAACACCGGGGAGCTGTTTTTT
TRBJ1-1,TRBV9,NA,NA,CASSVVGSETEAFF,TGTGCCAGCAGCGTAGTTGGCAGCGAAACTGAAGCTTTCTTT
TRBJ1-1,TRBV18,NA,NA,CASSVDMNTEAFF,TGTGCCAGCTCAGTAGACATGAACACTGAAGCTTTCTTT
TRBJ1-2,TRBV5-5,NA,NA,CASSLERRSYGYTF,TGTGCCAGCAGCTTAGAGCGCAGAAGCTATGGCTACACCTTC
TRBJ2-3,TRBV6-5,NA,TRBD1,CASSRQGGNTDTQYF,TGTGCCAGCAGCCGACAGGGCGGAAACACAGATACGCAGTATTTT
TRBJ1-6,TRBV19,NA,NA,CASSWLGNSPLHF,TGTGCCAGTAGTTGGCTCGGGAATTCACCCCTCCACTTT
TRBJ1-5,TRBV19,NA,NA,CASSIEREMKPQHF,TGTGCCAGTAGTATAGAAAGGGAGATGAAGCCCCAGCATTTT
TRBJ1-1,TRBV7-9,NA,NA,CASKFGTKAEAFF,TGTGCCAGCAAATTCGGGACAAAGGCTGAAGCTTTCTTT
TRBJ2-1,TRBV7-3,NA,TRBD2,CASSSIAGGYNEQFF,TGTGCCAGCAGCTCCATAGCGGGGGGGTACAATGAGCAGTTCTTC
TRBJ1-5,TRBV7-8,NA,NA,CASSSDMYSNQPQHF,TGTGCCAGCAGCTCGGACATGTATAGCAATCAGCCCCAGCATTTT
TRBJ1-1,TRBV4-1,once,NA,CAPGRGNTEAFF,TGCGCCCCGGGGAGGGGGAACACTGAAGCTTTCTTT
TRBJ2-2,TRBV6-2/TRBV6-3,NA,TRBD2,CASSFLSGGPTGELFF,TGTGCCAGCAGTTTTTTAAGCGGGGGGCCGACCGGGGAGCTGTTTTTT
TRBJ2-7,TRBV10-3,NA,TRBD1,CAISDAPGRGSLYEQYF,TGTGCCATCAGTGACGCCCCGGGCAGGGGGTCTCTGTACGAGCAGTACTTC
TRBJ2-3,TRBV18,NA,NA,CASSLRPQDSTDTQYF,TGTGCCAGCTCACTCCGGCCACAGGACAGCACAGATACGCAGTATTTT
TRBJ2-7,TRBV7-2,once,TRBD2,CASSLRLAGGHEQYF,TGTGCCAGCAGCTTAAGGTTAGCGGGAGGCCACGAGCAGTACTTC
TRBJ1-3,TRBV5-1,once,TRBD1,CASSLVQGARGVSGNTIYF,TGCGCCAGCAGCTTGGTCCAGGGGGCAAGAGGGGTCTCTGGAAACACCATATATTTT
TRBJ2-5,TRBV19,NA,TRBD2,CASTPTSGGSETQYF,TGTGCCAGTACCCCGACTAGCGGGGGGTCCGAGACCCAGTACTTC
TRBJ1-5,TRBV19,NA,NA,CASSIGRRLIDQPQHF,TGTGCCAGTAGTATAGGTCGCAGGTTAATTGATCAGCCCCAGCATTTT
TRBJ2-2,TRBV15,NA,TRBD1,CATRRDREPGELFF,TGTGCCACCCGTAGGGACAGGGAGCCCGGGGAGCTGTTTTTT
TRBJ2-5,TRBV7-8,NA,TRBD2,CASRQGTSGGLGETQYF,TGTGCCAGCAGACAGGGGACTAGCGGGGGGCTGGGGGAGACCCAGTACTTC
TRBJ1-2,TRBV19,NA,TRBD1,CASEGDSYGYTF,TGTGCCAGCGAGGGGGACAGCTATGGCTACACCTTC
TRBJ2-1,TRBV29-1,NA,NA,CSVEGGSSYNEQFF,TGCAGCGTTGAAGGTGGGAGCTCCTACAATGAGCAGTTCTTC
TRBJ1-2,TRBV19,NA,NA,CASRLAGGQNYGYTF,TGTGCCAGTAGGCTCGCGGGCGGCCAAAACTATGGCTACACCTTC